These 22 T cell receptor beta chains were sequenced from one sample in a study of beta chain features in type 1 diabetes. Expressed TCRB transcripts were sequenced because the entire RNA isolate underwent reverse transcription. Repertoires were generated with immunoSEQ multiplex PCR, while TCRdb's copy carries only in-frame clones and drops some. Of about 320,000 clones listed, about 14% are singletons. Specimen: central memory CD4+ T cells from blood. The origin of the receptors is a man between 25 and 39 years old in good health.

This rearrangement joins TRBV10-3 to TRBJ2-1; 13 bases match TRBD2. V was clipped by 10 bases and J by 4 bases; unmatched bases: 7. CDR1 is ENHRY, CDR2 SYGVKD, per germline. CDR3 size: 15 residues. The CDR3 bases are TGTGCCAGCAGGACTAGCGGGGGAGGTTACAATGAGCAGTTCTTC. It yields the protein CASRTSGGGYNEQFF.

The CDR3 DNA sequence: TGTGCCAGCAGCCGATCAGGGGAGCAGTTCTTC. As protein: CASSRSGEQFF. The chain is built from TRBV7-2 and TRBJ2-1; possible D gene TRBD1, 5 bases. The CDR3 extends over 11 amino acids. Trimming took 5 bases from V and 10 from J, leaving 9 bases between them. Germline assignment: CDR1 SGHTA and CDR2 FQGNSA.

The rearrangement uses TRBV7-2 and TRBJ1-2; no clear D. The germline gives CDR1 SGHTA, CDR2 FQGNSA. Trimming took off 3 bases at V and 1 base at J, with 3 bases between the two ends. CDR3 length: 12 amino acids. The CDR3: CASSLYNYGYTF. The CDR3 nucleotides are TGTGCCAGCAGCTTGTATAACTATGGCTACACCTTC.

The CDR3 DNA reads TGTGCCAGCAGTCGAGACAGGGGAATTGTGGGTGAGCAGTTCTTC. Amino acids: CASSRDRGIVGEQFF. This chain uses TRBV2 with TRBJ2-1; 8 nucleotides align to TRBD1. Germline loops: CDR1 SNHLY, CDR2 FYNNEI. There are 15 residues in the CDR3. J gave up 9 bases and V 5 bases, and 12 bases lay outside the gene matches. Filled out from reference TRBV2 and TRBJ2-1, the complete variable domain reads EPEVTQTPSHQVTQMGQEVILRCVPISNHLYFYWYRQILGQKVEFLVSFYNNEISEKSEIFDDQFSVERPDGSNFTLKIRSTKLEDSAMYFCASSRDRGIVGEQFFGPGTRLTVL.

Here the CDR3 DNA reads TGTGCCTCTCAGTCGCAGGGAGGGGTCCTCTACGAGCAGTACGTC. Protein sequence: CASQSQGGVLYEQYV. This chain connects TRBV2 to TRBJ2-7; 7 bases are a match to TRBD2. From germline, CDR1 is SNHLY and CDR2 FYNNEI. Trimming cost V 11 bases and J 3 bases; bases outside gene matches: 16. The CDR3 length is 15 residues.

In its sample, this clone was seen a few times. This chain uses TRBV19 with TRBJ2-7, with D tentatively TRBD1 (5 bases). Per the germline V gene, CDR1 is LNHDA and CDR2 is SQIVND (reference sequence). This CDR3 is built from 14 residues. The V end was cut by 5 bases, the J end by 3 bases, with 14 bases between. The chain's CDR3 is CASSAGMVNYEQYF. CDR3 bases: TGTGCCAGTAGTGCAGGGATGGTAAACTACGAGCAGTACTTC. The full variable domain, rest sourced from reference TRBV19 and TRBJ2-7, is DGGITQSPKYLFRKEGQNVTLSCEQNLNHDAMYWYRQDPGQGLRLIYYSQIVNDFQKGDIAEGYSVSREKKESFPLTVTSAQKNPTAFYLCASSAGMVNYEQYFGPGTRLTVT.

The CDR3 reads CASSLVRFPGADAEAFF. The CDR3, as DNA: TGTGCCAGCAGCTTAGTCCGGTTTCCGGGGGCGGACGCTGAAGCTTTCTTT. The gene calls are TRBV7-9 and TRBJ1-1, with a possible D match to TRBD1 (6 bases). The V and J ends lost 1 base and 6 bases respectively, with 21 bases between them. The germline CDR1 and CDR2 sequences are SEHNR and FQNEAQ (reference sequence). This CDR3 is built from 17 residues.

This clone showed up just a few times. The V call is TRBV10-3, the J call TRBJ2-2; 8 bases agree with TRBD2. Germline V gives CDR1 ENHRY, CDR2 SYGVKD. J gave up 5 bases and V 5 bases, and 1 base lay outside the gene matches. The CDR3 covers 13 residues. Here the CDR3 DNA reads TGTGCCATCAGTCCGGGGGGGACCGGGGAGCTGTTTTTT. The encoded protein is CAISPGGTGELFF.

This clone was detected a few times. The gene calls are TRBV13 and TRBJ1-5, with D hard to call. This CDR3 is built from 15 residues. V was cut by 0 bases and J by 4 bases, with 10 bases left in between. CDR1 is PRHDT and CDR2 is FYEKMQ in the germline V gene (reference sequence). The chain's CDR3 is CASSLGPAVNQPQHF. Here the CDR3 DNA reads TGTGCCAGCAGCTTAGGCCCAGCAGTTAATCAGCCCCAGCATTTT.

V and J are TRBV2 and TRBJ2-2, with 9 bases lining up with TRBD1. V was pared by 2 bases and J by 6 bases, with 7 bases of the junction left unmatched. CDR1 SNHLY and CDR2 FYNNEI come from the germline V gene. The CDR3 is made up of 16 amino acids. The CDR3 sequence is CASSETGTGLSGELFF. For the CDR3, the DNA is TGTGCCAGCAGTGAAACTGGGACAGGGCTATCCGGGGAGCTGTTTTTT.

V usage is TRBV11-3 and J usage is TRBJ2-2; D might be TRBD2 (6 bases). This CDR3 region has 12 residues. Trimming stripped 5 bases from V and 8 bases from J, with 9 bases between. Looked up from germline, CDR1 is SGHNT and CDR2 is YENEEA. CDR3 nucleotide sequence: TGTGCCAGCAGCCCGGGAGTAGGGGAGCTGTTTTTT. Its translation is CASSPGVGELFF.

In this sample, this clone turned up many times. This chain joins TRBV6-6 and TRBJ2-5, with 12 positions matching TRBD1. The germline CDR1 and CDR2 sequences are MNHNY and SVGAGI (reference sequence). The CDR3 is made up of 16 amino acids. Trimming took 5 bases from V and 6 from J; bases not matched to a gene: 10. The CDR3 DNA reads TGTGCCAGCAGTGGCACCGGGACAGGGGGCGTCCAGACCCAGTACTTC. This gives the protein CASSGTGTGGVQTQYF.

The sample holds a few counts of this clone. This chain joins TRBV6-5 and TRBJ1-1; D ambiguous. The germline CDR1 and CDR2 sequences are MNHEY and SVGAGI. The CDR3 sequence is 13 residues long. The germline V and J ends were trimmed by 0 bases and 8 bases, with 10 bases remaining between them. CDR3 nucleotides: TGTGCCAGCAGTTACTCGCAAGGCGAAGAAGCTTTCTTT. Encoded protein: CASSYSQGEEAFF.

This chain's CDR3 is CASSVDWGSEKLFF. CDR3 sequence (DNA): TGTGCCAGCAGCGTAGACTGGGGTAGCGAAAAACTGTTTTTT. The V and J genes are TRBV9 and TRBJ1-4; D is uncertain. V was pared by 0 bases and J by 8 bases, with 11 bases between. The CDR3 contains 14 residues. CDR1 is SGDLS and CDR2 is YYNGEE in the germline V gene. The variable domain in full, completed from reference TRBV9 and TRBJ1-4, reads DSGVTQTPKHLITATGQRVTLRCSPRSGDLSVYWYQQSLDQGLQFLIQYYNGEERAKGNILERFSAQQFPDLHSELNLSSLELGDSALYFCASSVDWGSEKLFFGSGTQLSVL.

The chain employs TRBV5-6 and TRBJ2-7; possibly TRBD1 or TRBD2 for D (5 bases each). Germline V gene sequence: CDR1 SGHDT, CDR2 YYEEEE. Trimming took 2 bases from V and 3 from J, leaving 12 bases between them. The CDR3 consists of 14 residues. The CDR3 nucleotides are TGTGCCAGCAGCTTAGGGAGCAGGGTCTACGAGCAGTACGTC. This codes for CASSLGSRVYEQYV.

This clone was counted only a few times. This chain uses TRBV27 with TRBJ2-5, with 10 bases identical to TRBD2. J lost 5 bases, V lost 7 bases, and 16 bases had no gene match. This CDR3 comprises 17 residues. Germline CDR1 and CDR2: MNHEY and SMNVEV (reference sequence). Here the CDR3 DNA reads TGTGCCAGCACCCGAATTAGCGGGAGGAGGTCGCGGGAGACCCAGTACTTC. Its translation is CASTRISGRRSRETQYF.

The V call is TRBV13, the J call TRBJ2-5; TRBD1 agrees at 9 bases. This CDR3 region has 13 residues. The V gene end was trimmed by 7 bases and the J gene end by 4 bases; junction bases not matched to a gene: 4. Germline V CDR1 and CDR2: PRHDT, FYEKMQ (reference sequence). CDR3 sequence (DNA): TGTGCCAGCACCCTGGACAGGGGAGAGACCCAGTACTTC. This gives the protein CASTLDRGETQYF.

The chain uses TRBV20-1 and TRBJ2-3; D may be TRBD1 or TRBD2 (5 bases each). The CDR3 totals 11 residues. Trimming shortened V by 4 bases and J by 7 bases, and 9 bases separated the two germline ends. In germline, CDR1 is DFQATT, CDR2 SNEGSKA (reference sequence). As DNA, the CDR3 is TGCAGTGCTAATATGGGACATACGCAGTATTTT. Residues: CSANMGHTQYF.

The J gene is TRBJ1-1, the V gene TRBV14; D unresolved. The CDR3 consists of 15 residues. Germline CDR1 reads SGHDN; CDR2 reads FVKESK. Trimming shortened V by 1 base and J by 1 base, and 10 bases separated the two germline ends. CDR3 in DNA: TGTGCCAGCAGCCAAGGACGCGGATGGAACACTGAAGCTTTCTTT. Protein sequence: CASSQGRGWNTEAFF.

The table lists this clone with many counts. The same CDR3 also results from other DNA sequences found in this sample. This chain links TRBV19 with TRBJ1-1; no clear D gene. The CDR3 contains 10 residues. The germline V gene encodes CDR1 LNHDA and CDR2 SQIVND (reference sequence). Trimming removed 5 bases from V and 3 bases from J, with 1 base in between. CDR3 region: CASSHTEAFF. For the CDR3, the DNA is TGTGCCAGTAGTCACACTGAAGCTTTCTTT. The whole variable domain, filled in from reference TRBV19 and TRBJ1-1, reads DGGITQSPKYLFRKEGQNVTLSCEQNLNHDAMYWYRQDPGQGLRLIYYSQIVNDFQKGDIAEGYSVSREKKESFPLTVTSAQKNPTAFYLCASSHTEAFFGQGTRLTVV.

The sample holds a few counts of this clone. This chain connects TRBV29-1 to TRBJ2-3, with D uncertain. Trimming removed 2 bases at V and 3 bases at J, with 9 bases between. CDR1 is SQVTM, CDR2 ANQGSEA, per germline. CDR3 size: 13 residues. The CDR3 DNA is TGCAGCGTTGAAAGCCAACGGACAGATACGCAGTATTTT. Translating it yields CSVESQRTDTQYF.

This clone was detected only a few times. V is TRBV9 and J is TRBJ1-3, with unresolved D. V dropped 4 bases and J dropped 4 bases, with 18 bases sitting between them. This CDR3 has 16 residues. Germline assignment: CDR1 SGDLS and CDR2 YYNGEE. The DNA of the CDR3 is TGTGCCAGCAGCTCCGCTCTGGGCCACTCCGGAAACACCATATATTTT. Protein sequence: CASSSALGHSGNTIYF.